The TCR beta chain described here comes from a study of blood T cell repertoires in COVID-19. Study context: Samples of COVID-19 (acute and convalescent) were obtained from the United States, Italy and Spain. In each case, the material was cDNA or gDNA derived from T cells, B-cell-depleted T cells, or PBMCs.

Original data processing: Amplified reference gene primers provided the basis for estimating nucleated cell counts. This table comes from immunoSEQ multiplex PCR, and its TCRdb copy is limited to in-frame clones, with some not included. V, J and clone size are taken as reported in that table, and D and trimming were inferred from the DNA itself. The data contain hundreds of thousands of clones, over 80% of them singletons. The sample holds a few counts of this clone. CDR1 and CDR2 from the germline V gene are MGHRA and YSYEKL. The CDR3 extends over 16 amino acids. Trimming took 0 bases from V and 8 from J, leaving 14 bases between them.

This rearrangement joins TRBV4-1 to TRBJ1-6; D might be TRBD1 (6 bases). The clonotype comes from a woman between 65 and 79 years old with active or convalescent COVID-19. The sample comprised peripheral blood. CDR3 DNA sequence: TGCGCCAGCAGCCAAGATGGGGCCGGGACATATTCACCCCTCCACTTT. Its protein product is CASSQDGAGTYSPLHF.